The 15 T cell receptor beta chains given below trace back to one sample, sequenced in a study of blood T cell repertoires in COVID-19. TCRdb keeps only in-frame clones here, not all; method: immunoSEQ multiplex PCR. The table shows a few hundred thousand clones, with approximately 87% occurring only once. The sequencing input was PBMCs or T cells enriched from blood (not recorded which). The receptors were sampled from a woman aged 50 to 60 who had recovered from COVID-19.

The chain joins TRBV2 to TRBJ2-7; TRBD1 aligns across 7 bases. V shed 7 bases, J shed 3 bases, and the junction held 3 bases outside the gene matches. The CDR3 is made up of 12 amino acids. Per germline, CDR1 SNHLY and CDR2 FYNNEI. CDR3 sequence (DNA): TGTGCCAGCAACCGGGACAGCTACGAGCAGTACTTC. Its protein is CASNRDSYEQYF.

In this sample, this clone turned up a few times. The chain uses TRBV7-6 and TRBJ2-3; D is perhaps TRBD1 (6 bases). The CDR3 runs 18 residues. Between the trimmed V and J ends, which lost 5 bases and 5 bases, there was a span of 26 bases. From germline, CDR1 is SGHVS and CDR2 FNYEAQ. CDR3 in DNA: TGTGCCAGCAGCCTACCCTCTTTAGGTGGGGGCGACGGAGATACGCAGTATTTT. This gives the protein CASSLPSLGGGDGDTQYF.

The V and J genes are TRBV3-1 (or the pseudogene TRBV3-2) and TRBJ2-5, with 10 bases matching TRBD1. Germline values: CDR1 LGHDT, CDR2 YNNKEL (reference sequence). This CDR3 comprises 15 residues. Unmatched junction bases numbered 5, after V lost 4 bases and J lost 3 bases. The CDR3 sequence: CASSRDRGREETQYF. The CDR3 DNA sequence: TGTGCCAGCAGCCGAGACAGGGGGCGAGAAGAGACCCAGTACTTC.

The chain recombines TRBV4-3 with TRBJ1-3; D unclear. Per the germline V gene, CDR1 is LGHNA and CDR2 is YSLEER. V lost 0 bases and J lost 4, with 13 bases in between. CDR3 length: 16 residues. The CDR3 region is CASSQDFGLTGNTIYF. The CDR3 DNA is TGCGCCAGCAGCCAAGATTTCGGACTTACAGGAAACACCATATATTTT.

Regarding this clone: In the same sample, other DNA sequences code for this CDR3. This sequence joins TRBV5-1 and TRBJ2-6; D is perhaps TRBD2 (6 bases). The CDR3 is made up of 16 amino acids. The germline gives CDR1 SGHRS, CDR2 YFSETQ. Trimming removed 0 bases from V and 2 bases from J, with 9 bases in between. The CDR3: CASSLAGGAGANVLTF. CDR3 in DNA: TGCGCCAGCAGCTTGGCCGGCGGGGCTGGGGCCAACGTCCTGACTTTC.

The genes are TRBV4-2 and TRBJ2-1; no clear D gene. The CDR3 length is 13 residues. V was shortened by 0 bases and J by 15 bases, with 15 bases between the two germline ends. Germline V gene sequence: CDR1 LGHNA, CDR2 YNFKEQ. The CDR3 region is CASSQESTASRFF. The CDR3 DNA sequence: TGTGCCAGCAGCCAAGAATCGACGGCTAGTAGGTTCTTC.

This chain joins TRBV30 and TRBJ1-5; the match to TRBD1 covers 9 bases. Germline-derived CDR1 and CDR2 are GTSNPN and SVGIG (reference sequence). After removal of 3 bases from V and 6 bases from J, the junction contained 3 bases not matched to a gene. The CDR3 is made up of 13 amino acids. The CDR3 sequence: CAWRGQGGQPQHF. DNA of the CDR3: TGTGCCTGGAGGGGACAGGGTGGTCAGCCCCAGCATTTT.

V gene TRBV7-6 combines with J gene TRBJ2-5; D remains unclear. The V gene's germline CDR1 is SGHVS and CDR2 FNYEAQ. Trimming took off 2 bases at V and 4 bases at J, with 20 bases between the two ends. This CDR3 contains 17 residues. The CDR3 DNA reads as TGTGCCAGCAGCTTAAGTCCCTCCGGTATGAGTTCAGAGACCCAGTACTTC. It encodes CASSLSPSGMSSETQYF. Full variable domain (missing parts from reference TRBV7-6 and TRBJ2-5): GAGVSQSPRYKVTKRGQDVALRCDPISGHVSLYWYRQALGQGPEFLTYFNYEAQQDKSGLPNDRFSAERPEGSISTLTIQRTEQRDSAMYRCASSLSPSGMSSETQYFGPGTRLLVL.

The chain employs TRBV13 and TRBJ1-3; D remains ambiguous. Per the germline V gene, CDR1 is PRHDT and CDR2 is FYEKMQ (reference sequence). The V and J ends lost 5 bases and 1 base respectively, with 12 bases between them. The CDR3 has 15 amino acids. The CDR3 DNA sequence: TGTGCCAGCAGCAACCCCAATCGGTCTGGAAACACCATATATTTT. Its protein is CASSNPNRSGNTIYF.

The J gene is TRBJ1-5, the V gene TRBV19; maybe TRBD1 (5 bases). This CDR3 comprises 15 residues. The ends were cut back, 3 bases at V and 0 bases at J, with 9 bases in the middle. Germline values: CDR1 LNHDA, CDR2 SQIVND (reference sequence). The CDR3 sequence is CASSMTAHSNQPQHF. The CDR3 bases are TGTGCCAGTAGTATGACAGCGCATAGCAATCAGCCCCAGCATTTT.

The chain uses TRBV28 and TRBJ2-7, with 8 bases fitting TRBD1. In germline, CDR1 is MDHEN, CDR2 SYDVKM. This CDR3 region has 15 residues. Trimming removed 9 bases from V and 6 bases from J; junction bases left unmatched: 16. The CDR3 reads CASPPGAGQVSEQYF. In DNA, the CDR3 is TGTGCCAGTCCCCCCGGGGCGGGACAGGTTTCCGAGCAGTACTTC.

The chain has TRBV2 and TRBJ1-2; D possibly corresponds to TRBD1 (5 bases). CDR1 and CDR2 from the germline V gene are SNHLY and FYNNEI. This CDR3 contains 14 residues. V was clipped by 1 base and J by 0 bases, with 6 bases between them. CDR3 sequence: CASSEETANYGYTF. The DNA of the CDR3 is TGTGCCAGCAGTGAAGAGACAGCTAACTATGGCTACACCTTC. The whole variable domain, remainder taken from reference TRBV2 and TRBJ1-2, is EPEVTQTPSHQVTQMGQEVILRCVPISNHLYFYWYRQILGQKVEFLVSFYNNEISEKSEIFDDQFSVERPDGSNFTLKIRSTKLEDSAMYFCASSEETANYGYTFGSGTRLTVV.

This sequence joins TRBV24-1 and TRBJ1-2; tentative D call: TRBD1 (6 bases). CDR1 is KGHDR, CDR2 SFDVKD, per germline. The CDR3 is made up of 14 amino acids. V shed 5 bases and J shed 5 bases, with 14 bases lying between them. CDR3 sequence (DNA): TGTGCCACCAGTGGTGGGCAGGGGTCGTATGGCTACACCTTC. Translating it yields CATSGGQGSYGYTF.

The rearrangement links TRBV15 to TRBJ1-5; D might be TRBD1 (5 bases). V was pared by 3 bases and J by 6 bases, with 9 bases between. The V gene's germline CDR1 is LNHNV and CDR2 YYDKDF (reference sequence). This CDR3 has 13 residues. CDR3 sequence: CATSREGFQPQHF. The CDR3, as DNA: TGTGCCACCAGCAGGGAGGGGTTTCAGCCCCAGCATTTT.

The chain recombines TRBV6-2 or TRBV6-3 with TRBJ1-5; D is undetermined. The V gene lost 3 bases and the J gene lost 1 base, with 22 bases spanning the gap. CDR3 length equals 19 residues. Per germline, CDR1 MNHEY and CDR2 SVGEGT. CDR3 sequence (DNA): TGTGCCAGCAGTTATGGGCTTGGGTGGGGAGGGAAGAGCAATCAGCCCCAGCATTTT. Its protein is CASSYGLGWGGKSNQPQHF.